These 2 T cell receptor beta chains came from one sample sequenced in a study of vaccination and CD4 T cells after COVID-19. Stated treatment: approximately 10-day PBMC culture with coronavirus spike peptide pools or control peptides (ViraFEST assay). Harvesting of the unexposed donor's CD4+ T cells predated the COVID-19 pandemic (2011-2018). The assay that was used to sequence DNA from cultured CD4+ T cells was the Oncomine TCR Beta short-read assay. Genomic DNA was isolated from cultured CD4+ T cells. MiXCR was run by TCRdb on the PCR reads, yielding one entry per CDR3 protein. The data show approximately 11,000 distinct CDR3 sequences, 40% seen once. These receptors have no known antigen. Sample: CD4+ T cells from blood, cultured in vitro. Receptors were obtained from a human donor in good health.

The CDR3 loop is CASSLGLGTARNSPLHF. The CDR3 DNA is TGTGCCAGCAGCTTAGGACTCGGGACGGCCCGGAATTCACCCCTCCACTTT. The chain recombines TRBV7-8 with TRBJ1-6; D may be TRBD1 (5 bases). The germline V and J ends were trimmed by 1 base and 7 bases, with 17 bases remaining between them. Germline V gives CDR1 SGHVS, CDR2 FQNEAQ. The length of the CDR3 is 17 residues. The whole variable domain, remainder taken from reference TRBV7-8 and TRBJ1-6, is GAGVSQSPRYKVAKRGQDVALRCDPISGHVSLFWYQQALGQGPEFLTYFQNEAQLDKSGLPSDRFFAERPEGSVSTLKIQRTQQEDSAVYLCASSLGLGTARNSPLHFGNGTRLTVT.

V and J are TRBV19 and TRBJ1-1, with no clear D. Germline V gene lookup returns CDR1 LNHDA and CDR2 SQIVND (reference sequence). This CDR3 has 13 residues. The V and J ends lost 2 bases and 5 bases respectively, with 9 bases between them. Written as DNA, the CDR3 is TGTGCCAGTAGTATATCCCGTGGTACTGAAGCTTTCTTT. Its protein product is CASSISRGTEAFF.